The 29 T cell receptor beta chains below come from one sample, sequenced in a study of regulatory T cells in long-lasting Graves disease (dated by TCRdb to the early 2020s). Taken with the paper, the label for time point translates to: persistent/refractory GD, antithyroid drugs over 5 years with positive TRAb. For both TCR sequencing and RNA sequencing, RNA was extracted from PBMCs in TRIzol. The library was built by means of multiplex PCR. Sequencing used an Illumina HiSeq 4000. TCR beta libraries were built with iRepertoire HTBI primers and Arm-PCR amplification of CDR3 regions. TCRdb passed the public sequencing reads through fastp at Q25 and MiXCR, retaining productive beta sequences. Rows are unified per CDR3 protein, each entry keeping the most common DNA and genes. The sample records 650,000 to 700,000 distinct CDR3 sequences, around 30% of which are singletons. The top ten clonotypes cover about 40% of the sample.

Material: peripheral blood mononuclear cells (PBMCs), obtained when the disease was refractory, from a patient treated with antithyroid drugs. All receptors come from a female donor with Graves disease.

This chain links TRBV7-3 with TRBJ2-5; TRBD1 aligns across 11 bases. J gave up 2 bases and V 2 bases, and 4 bases lay outside the gene matches. The germline gives CDR1 SGHTA, CDR2 FQGTGA. CDR3 length equals 16 residues. The CDR3 sequence is CASSLLGQGAQETQYF. In DNA form, the CDR3 reads TGTGCCAGCAGCTTACTAGGACAGGGGGCTCAAGAGACCCAGTACTTC.

There are many counts of this clonotype. The rearrangement uses TRBV28 and TRBJ2-5, with D maybe TRBD1 (5 bases). The CDR3 spans 15 residues. Trimming pared 1 base from V and 1 base from J, leaving 10 bases between. The V gene's germline CDR1 is MDHEN and CDR2 SYDVKM. This CDR3 reads CASSLLKGSQETQYF. CDR3 coding DNA: TGTGCCAGCAGTTTATTAAAGGGGTCCCAAGAGACCCAGTACTTC.

The rearrangement links TRBV3-1 to TRBJ1-2; possible D gene TRBD1, 6 bases. This CDR3 is 17 amino acids long. V lost 0 bases and J 3 bases, leaving 17 bases between the germline ends. The V gene's germline CDR1 is LGHDT and CDR2 YNNKEL (reference sequence). CDR3 DNA: TGTGCCAGCAGCCAAGATGAGGGGGAACAGGTCTACTATGGCTACACCTTC. This codes for CASSQDEGEQVYYGYTF.

This clonotype was picked up many times. The rearrangement links TRBV11-1 to TRBJ2-7; 9 bases map to TRBD2. Trimming took 1 base from V and 6 from J; bases not matched to a gene: 4. CDR1 is SGHAT, CDR2 FQDESV, per germline (reference sequence). The CDR3 loop spans 14 amino acids. CDR3 bases: TGTGCCAGCAGCTTAGTCGCGGGAGGGACCGAGCAGTACTTC. As protein: CASSLVAGGTEQYF.

The chain is built from TRBV20-1 and TRBJ2-5; D is unclear. The germline V and J ends were trimmed by 0 bases and 3 bases, with 17 bases remaining between them. Per germline, CDR1 DFQATT and CDR2 SNEGSKA (reference sequence). This CDR3 comprises 16 residues. The CDR3 here is CSAREGFGKEEETQYF. The CDR3 nucleotides read TGCAGTGCTAGAGAAGGATTCGGAAAAGAAGAAGAGACCCAGTACTTC.

This clonotype has more than one count but fewer than ten. V and J are TRBV6-1 and TRBJ1-2; D is possibly TRBD1 (6 bases). The V end lost 4 bases, the J end lost 6 bases, and 21 bases lay between the germline ends. CDR3 length: 16 amino acids. CDR1 and CDR2 from the germline V gene are MNHNS and SASEGT. The CDR3 sequence: CASSVLTGPPGHGYTF. DNA of the CDR3: TGTGCCAGCAGTGTCTTGACAGGCCCCCCCGGACATGGCTACACCTTC.

This clonotype was detected only a few times. V and J are TRBV13 and TRBJ2-2, with 8 bases aligning to TRBD2. This CDR3 region has 17 residues. CDR1 is PRHDT and CDR2 is FYEKMQ in the germline V gene (reference sequence). V lost 4 bases to trimming and J lost 2 bases; unmatched junction nucleotides: 9. The CDR3 here is CASSSSPSGPNTGELFF. DNA for the CDR3: TGTGCCAGCAGCTCTAGCCCTAGCGGGCCCAACACCGGGGAGCTGTTTTTT.

This rearrangement joins TRBV19 to TRBJ1-2; no clear D gene. CDR3 size: 13 residues. The V gene lost 0 bases and the J gene lost 4 bases, with 6 bases spanning the gap. Germline loops: CDR1 LNHDA, CDR2 SQIVND (reference sequence). The CDR3 region is CASSIESGYGYTF. The CDR3, as DNA: TGTGCCAGTAGTATAGAGTCCGGCTATGGCTACACCTTC.

A word on this clonotype: This may arise from a read error, as a much more abundant clone is one base away. The rearrangement links TRBV28 to TRBJ1-1; D gene ambiguous. Germline-derived CDR1 and CDR2 are MDHEN and SYDVKM. The CDR3 runs 12 residues. The CDR3 sequence: CASSVWNTEASF. The CDR3 region has the DNA TGTGCCAGCAGTGTTTGGAACACTGAAGCTTCCTTT.

The chain uses TRBV20-1 and TRBJ2-2, with D possibly matching TRBD1 (5 bases). The germline V gene encodes CDR1 DFQATT and CDR2 SNEGSKA (reference sequence). This CDR3 has 16 residues. CDR3 nucleotides: TGCAGGCTCATATGTCAGGGCGCGGAGAACACCGGGGAGCTGTTTTTT. Protein product: CRLICQGAENTGELFF.

The chain joins TRBV9 to TRBJ1-1; 7 positions match TRBD1. V lost 0 bases to trimming and J lost 6 bases; unmatched junction nucleotides: 8. This CDR3 spans 15 amino acids. The V gene's germline CDR1 is SGDLS and CDR2 YYNGEE. DNA for the CDR3: TGTGCCAGCAGCGTAGCGAGGGGGCGACCCTCTGAAGCTTTCTTT. Translation: CASSVARGRPSEAFF.

This clonotype was observed at least ten times. V gene TRBV2 combines with J gene TRBJ1-6, with 7 bases identical to TRBD1. This CDR3 is 15 amino acids long. CDR1 is SNHLY and CDR2 is FYNNEI in the germline V gene. With 1 base clipped from V and 7 bases from J, the junction kept 4 bases outside the gene matches. CDR3 protein: CASSEGKQGNSPLHF. DNA for the CDR3: TGTGCCAGCAGTGAAGGGAAACAGGGGAATTCACCCCTCCACTTT. Variable domain in full (rest from reference TRBV2 and TRBJ1-6): EPEVTQTPSHQVTQMGQEVILRCVPISNHLYFYWYRQILGQKVEFLVSFYNNEISEKSEIFDDQFSVERPDGSNFTLKIRSTKLEDSAMYFCASSEGKQGNSPLHFGNGTRLTVT.

Concerning this clonotype: A much larger clone sits a single nucleotide away, making a read error possible. The chain joins TRBV11-2 to TRBJ1-1; no firm D call. The CDR3 spans 15 residues. Germline assignment: CDR1 SGHAT and CDR2 FQNNGV. The CDR3: CAGSLRVAPNTEAFF. DNA of the CDR3: TGTGCCGGCAGCTTGCGTGTCGCCCCTAACACTGAAGCTTTCTTT.

The chain couples TRBV2 to TRBJ2-3; TRBD2 might be the D (6 bases). V was trimmed by 8 bases and J by 6 bases, leaving 12 bases between them. Germline CDR1 reads SNHLY; CDR2 reads FYNNEI. This CDR3 is built from 12 residues. CDR3 protein: CASGGSRDTQYF. The DNA for the CDR3 is TGTGCCAGCGGGGGGTCGCGGGATACGCAGTATTTT.

The chain recombines TRBV10-3 with TRBJ2-1, with D unresolved. Trimming took 4 bases from V and 8 from J, leaving 15 bases between them. This CDR3 region has 14 residues. Germline V lookup: CDR1 ENHRY, CDR2 SYGVKD. The CDR3 region is CAISGGSSVDEQFF. The CDR3 bases are TGTGCCATCAGTGGCGGCAGTTCAGTGGATGAGCAGTTCTTC.

This clonotype was seen many times. The chain combines TRBV28 with TRBJ1-1; a possible D gene is TRBD1 (5 bases). Trimming took 3 bases from V and 2 from J, leaving 10 bases between them. The germline V gene encodes CDR1 MDHEN and CDR2 SYDVKM. The CDR3 covers 14 residues. The CDR3 sequence: CASSLWRDNTEAFF. As DNA, the CDR3 is TGTGCCAGCAGTTTGTGGAGGGACAACACTGAAGCTTTCTTT.

The genes are TRBV19 and TRBJ1-1; the match to TRBD1 covers 8 bases. The V gene end was trimmed by 7 bases and the J gene end by 0 bases; junction bases not matched to a gene: 7. Germline lookup yields CDR1 LNHDA and CDR2 SQIVND (reference sequence). There are 15 residues in the CDR3. The CDR3 nucleotides read TGTGCCAGTACCGGATCAGGGGGCCTGAACACTGAAGCTTTCTTT. As protein: CASTGSGGLNTEAFF.

The gene calls are TRBV9 and TRBJ2-5; 9 nucleotides line up with TRBD1. The CDR3 consists of 14 residues. Losses at the gene ends were 3 bases for V and 4 bases for J; bases not matched to a gene: 4. Germline V CDR1 and CDR2: SGDLS, YYNGEE. CDR3 amino acids: CASSAGDRVETQYF. In DNA, the CDR3 is TGTGCCAGCAGCGCGGGGGACAGGGTAGAGACCCAGTACTTC.

The chain uses TRBV6-2 or TRBV6-3 and TRBJ2-7, with 8 bases matching TRBD1. The CDR3 has 15 amino acids. V dropped 7 bases and J dropped 7; count of bases not matched to a gene: 15. Looked up from germline, CDR1 is MNHEY and CDR2 is SVGEGT. The CDR3 region is CASTQLGQGAREQYF. The CDR3 nucleotides read TGTGCCAGCACCCAATTGGGGCAGGGGGCGCGAGAGCAGTACTTC.

This chain links TRBV3-1 with TRBJ2-7; 10 bases fit TRBD2. The length of the CDR3 is 16 residues. With V trimmed by 4 bases and J by 0 bases, 6 bases remained unmatched. CDR1 is LGHDT, CDR2 YNNKEL, per germline (reference sequence). The CDR3 DNA reads as TGTGCCAGCAGCCGAATAGCGGGAGGACCCTCCTACGAGCAGTACTTC. This translates into CASSRIAGGPSYEQYF.

The chain uses TRBV29-1 and TRBJ1-1; the D is unclear. The CDR3 contains 13 residues. V lost 7 bases, J lost 5 bases, and 17 bases lay in between. The germline gives CDR1 SQVTM, CDR2 ANQGSEA. The CDR3 DNA follows: TGCAGCGCCCGGGCTCCGGGGAGGACTGAAGCTTTCTTT. Its protein is CSARAPGRTEAFF.

This clonotype occurred a few times. The gene calls are TRBV20-1 and TRBJ1-4; unclear D gene. The ends were cut back, 4 bases at V and 0 bases at J, with 12 bases in the middle. The CDR3 has 15 residues. Germline V CDR1 and CDR2: DFQATT, SNEGSKA (reference sequence). As DNA, the CDR3 is TGCAGTGCTACCCCCTCGGCAGCAACTAATGAAAAACTGTTTTTT. Translating gives CSATPSAATNEKLFF.

The CDR3 here is CASSEFEREVEQYF. The CDR3 DNA reads TGTGCCAGCAGTGAATTTGAGCGGGAGGTCGAGCAGTACTTC. J is TRBJ2-7 and V is TRBV25-1; 9 bases align to TRBD2. The V gene end was trimmed by 1 base and the J gene end by 6 bases; junction bases not matched to a gene: 4. The CDR3 contains 14 residues. Germline CDR1 reads MGHDK; CDR2 reads SYGVNS.

The rearrangement uses TRBV10-3 and TRBJ1-2; TRBD1 aligns across 8 bases. CDR3 length equals 12 residues. Germline CDR1 reads ENHRY; CDR2 reads SYGVKD. V lost 10 bases, J lost 3 bases, and 4 bases stayed unmatched. The CDR3 here is CATQGQDYGYTF. CDR3 nucleotides: TGTGCCACCCAGGGACAGGACTATGGCTACACCTTC.

This chain uses TRBV28 with TRBJ1-5, with 7 bases aligning to TRBD1. This CDR3 is built from 14 residues. Germline V gene data show CDR1 as MDHEN and CDR2 as SYDVKM. Trimming removed 5 bases from V and 6 bases from J; junction bases left unmatched: 7. The CDR3, as DNA: TGTGCCAGCAGTCCCGGGACAGTGGGTCAGCCCCAGCATTTT. The encoded protein is CASSPGTVGQPQHF.

This clonotype came up a few times. One end of the junction does not line up with germline, which may come from a read error. The rearrangement links TRBV6-2 or TRBV6-3 to TRBJ1-1; 9 bases match TRBD1. Per germline, CDR1 MNHEY and CDR2 SVGEGT. The CDR3 has 19 amino acids. The CDR3 bases are TGTGCCAGCAGTTACCATTGGGACAGGGTAACGCGTGGTGAGTCTGAAGTTTTCTTT. Protein: CASSYHWDRVTRGESEVFF.

In this sample, this clonotype turned up a few times. The chain has TRBV28 and TRBJ1-5; TRBD1 is a possible D gene (6 bases). This CDR3 comprises 15 residues. The germline CDR1 and CDR2 sequences are MDHEN and SYDVKM. Trimming took off 2 bases at V and 4 bases at J, with 12 bases between the two ends. CDR3 sequence reads: CASSLSWDTNQPQHF. The CDR3 DNA reads as TGTGCCAGCAGTTTAAGTTGGGACACTAATCAGCCCCAGCATTTT.

The V call is TRBV11-2, the J call TRBJ2-7; 8 bases align to TRBD2. The CDR3 is 15 residues long. V lost 1 base and J lost 4; bases outside the gene matches: 6. CDR1 SGHAT and CDR2 FQNNGV come from the germline V gene. CDR3 sequence: CASSLGIAGTYEQYF. CDR3 nucleotides: TGTGCCAGCAGCTTAGGAATAGCGGGAACTTACGAGCAGTACTTC.

This clonotype showed up just a few times. The gene calls are TRBV27 and TRBJ1-6; D uncertain. The germline gives CDR1 MNHEY, CDR2 SMNVEV (reference sequence). V was cut by 6 bases and J by 0 bases, with 12 bases left in between. The CDR3 totals 16 residues. This chain's CDR3 is CASSRVQSSYNSPLHF. CDR3 DNA sequence: TGTGCCAGCAGCCGAGTCCAGAGCTCCTATAATTCACCCCTCCACTTT.